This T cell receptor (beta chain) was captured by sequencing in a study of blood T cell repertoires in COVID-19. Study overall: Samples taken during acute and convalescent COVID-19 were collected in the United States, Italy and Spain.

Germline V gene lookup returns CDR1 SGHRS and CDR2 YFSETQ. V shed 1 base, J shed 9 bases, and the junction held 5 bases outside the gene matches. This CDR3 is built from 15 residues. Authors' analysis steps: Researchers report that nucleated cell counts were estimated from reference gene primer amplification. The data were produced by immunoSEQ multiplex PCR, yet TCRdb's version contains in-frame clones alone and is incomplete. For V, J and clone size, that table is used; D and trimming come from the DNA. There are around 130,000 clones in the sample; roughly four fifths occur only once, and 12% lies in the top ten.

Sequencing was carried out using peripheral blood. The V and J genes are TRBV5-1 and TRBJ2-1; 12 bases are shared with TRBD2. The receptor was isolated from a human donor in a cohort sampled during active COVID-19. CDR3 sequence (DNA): TGCGCCAGCAGCTTGCTAGCGGGGGGGCAGGGTGAGCAGTTCTTC. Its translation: CASSLLAGGQGEQFF.